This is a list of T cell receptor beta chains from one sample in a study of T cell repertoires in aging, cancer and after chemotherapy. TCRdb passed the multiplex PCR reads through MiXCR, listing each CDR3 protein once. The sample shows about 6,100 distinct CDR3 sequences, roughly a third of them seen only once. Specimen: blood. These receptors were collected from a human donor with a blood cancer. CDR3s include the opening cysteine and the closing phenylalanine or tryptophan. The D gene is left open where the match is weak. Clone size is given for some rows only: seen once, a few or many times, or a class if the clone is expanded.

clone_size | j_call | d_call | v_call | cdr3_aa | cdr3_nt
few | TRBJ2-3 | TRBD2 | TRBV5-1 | CASALGLAGGPDTQYF | TGCGCCAGCGCCTTGGGGCTAGCGGGGGGGCCAGATACGCAGTATTTT
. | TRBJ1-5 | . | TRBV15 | CATSDPSTEQPQHF | TGTGCCACCAGTGATCCCTCGACAGAGCAGCCCCAGCATTTT
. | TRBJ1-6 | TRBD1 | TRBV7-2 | CASSIRQGPNNSPLHF | TGTGCCAGCAGCATTAGACAGGGCCCAAATAATTCACCCCTCCACTTT
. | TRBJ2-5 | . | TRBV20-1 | CSARDGWAQETQYF | TGCAGTGCTAGAGATGGGTGGGCACAAGAGACCCAGTACTTC
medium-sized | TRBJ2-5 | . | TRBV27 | CASSPNGPRKTQYF | TGTGCCAGCAGTCCCAATGGCCCAAGGAAGACCCAGTACTTC
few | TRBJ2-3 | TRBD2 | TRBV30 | CAWSVLAGGPDTQYF | TGTGCCTGGAGTGTCTTAGCGGGGGGCCCAGATACGCAGTATTTT
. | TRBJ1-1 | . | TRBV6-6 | CASSPWAEREAFF | TGTGCCAGCAGCCCATGGGCAGAGCGTGAAGCTTTCTTT
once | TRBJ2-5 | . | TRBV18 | CASSQSRAAGETQYF | TGTGCCAGCTCACAGAGCCGTGCAGCCGGGGAGACCCAGTACTTC
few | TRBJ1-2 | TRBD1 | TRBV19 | CASSKPGQENYGYTF | TGTGCCAGTTCCAAACCGGGACAGGAGAACTATGGCTACACCTTC
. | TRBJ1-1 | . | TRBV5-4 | CASSLTGKRLNTEAFF | TGTGCCAGCAGCTTGACGGGTAAGCGGTTGAACACTGAAGCTTTCTTT
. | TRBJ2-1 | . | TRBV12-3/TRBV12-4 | CASSSIMAGSYNEQFF | TGTGCCAGCAGTTCCATCATGGCCGGGTCCTACAATGAGCAGTTCTTC
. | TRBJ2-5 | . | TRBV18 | CASSPRLQETQYF | TGTGCCAGCTCACCCAGACTGCAAGAGACCCAGTACTTC
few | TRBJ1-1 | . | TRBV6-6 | CASSYHGAVNTEAFF | TGTGCCAGCAGTTACCACGGGGCTGTGAACACTGAAGCTTTCTTT
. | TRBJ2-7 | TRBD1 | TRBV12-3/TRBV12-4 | CASRGTGGGYEQYF | TGTGCCAGCAGGGGGACAGGGGGCGGGTACGAGCAGTACTTC
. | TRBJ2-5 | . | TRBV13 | CASSSWSSRFIETQYF | TGTGCCAGCAGCTCGTGGAGTAGCCGGTTCATTGAGACCCAGTACTTC
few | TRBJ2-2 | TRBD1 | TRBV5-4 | CASSLTGGRTGELFF | TGTGCCAGCAGCTTGACAGGGGGCAGGACCGGGGAGCTGTTTTTT
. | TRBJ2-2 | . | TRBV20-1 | CSARTPGELFF | TGCAGTGCCCGAACCCCCGGGGAGCTGTTTTTT
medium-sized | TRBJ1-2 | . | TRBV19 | CASSSKLDTNYGYTF | TGTGCCAGTAGTAGCAAGCTGGACACTAACTATGGCTACACCTTC
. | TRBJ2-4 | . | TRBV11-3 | CASSFPGAGPKTIQYF | TGTGCCAGCAGCTTTCCTGGGGCCGGGCCCAAAACCATTCAGTACTTC
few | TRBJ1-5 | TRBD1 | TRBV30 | CAWQRTGRGAQHF | TGTGCCTGGCAACGGACAGGCCGTGGGGCCCAGCATTTT
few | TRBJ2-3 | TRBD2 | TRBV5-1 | CASSLMTSGTDTQYF | TGCGCCAGCAGCCTGATGACTAGCGGGACAGATACGCAGTATTTT
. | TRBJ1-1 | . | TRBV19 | CASSIGSSMGNTEAFF | TGTGCCAGTAGTATCGGGTCCAGCATGGGGAACACTGAAGCTTTCTTT
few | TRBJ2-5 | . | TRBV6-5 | CASSPRDFQETQYF | TGTGCCAGCAGCCCCCGGGACTTCCAAGAGACCCAGTACTTC
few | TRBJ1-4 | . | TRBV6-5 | CASSRKTREKLFF | TGTGCCAGCAGCCGAAAGACCCGGGAAAAACTGTTTTTT
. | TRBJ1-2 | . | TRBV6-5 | CASSPYPGNGGAARSYGYTF | TGTGCCAGCAGCCCCTACCCGGGCAACGGGGGGGCTGCAAGGAGCTATGGCTACACCTTC
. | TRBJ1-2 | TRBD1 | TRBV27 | CASRTSRLTGRYGYTF | TGTGCCAGCAGAACCAGCCGACTGACAGGGAGATATGGCTACACCTTC
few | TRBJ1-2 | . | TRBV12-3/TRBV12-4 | CASSRGGGYTF | TGTGCCAGCAGCCGGGGGGGGGGCTACACCTTC
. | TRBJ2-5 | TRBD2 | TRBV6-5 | CASSHTSGGLKETQYF | TGTGCCAGCAGTCATACAAGCGGGGGGTTAAAAGAGACCCAGTACTTC